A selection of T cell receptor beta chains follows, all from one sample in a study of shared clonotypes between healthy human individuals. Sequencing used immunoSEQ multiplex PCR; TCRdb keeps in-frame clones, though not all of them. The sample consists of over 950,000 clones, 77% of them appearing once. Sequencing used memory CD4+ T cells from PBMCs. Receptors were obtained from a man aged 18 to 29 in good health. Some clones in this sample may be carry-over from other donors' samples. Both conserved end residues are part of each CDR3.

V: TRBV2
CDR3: CASSEAGTSVQFF

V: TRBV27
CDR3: CASGLSRTSGRQEHNEQFF

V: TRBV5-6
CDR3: CASSLEGETNEKLFF

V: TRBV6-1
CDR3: CASSGTVTGELFF

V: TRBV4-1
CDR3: CASSQGRTSGRAVLATQYF

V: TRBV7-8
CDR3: CASGVTESTDTQYF

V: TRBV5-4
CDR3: CASSLARVGGELFF

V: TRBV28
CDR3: CASSRPLGQVERPSSYNEQFF

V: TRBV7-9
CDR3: CASRPPRPSDTGELFF

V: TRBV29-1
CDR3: CSVEGERQGPYNEQFF

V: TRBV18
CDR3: CASSPYERESTDTQYF

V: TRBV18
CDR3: CASSEYREGYEQYF

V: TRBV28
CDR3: CASRNPGLAAPYEQYF

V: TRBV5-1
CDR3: CASSLGTGNTGELFF

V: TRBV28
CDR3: CASSSINQPQHF

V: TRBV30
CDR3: CAWGGGRSEAFF

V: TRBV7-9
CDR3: CASSFDRNANTQYF

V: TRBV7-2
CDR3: CASSSSANYEQYF

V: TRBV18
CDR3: CASSPRGDANEQFF

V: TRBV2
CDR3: CASRDSYQETQYF

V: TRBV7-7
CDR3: CASSQSGAAGELFF

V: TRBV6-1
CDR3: CASRAGTGVGEQYF

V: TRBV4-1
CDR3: CASSQVGFAANEKLFF

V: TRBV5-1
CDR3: CASSPGTGGLYEQYF